The rows below give T cell receptor beta chains drawn from one sample of a study of cytomegalovirus exposure and HLA in healthy donors. Profiling relied on immunoSEQ multiplex PCR, and the TCRdb table lists in-frame clones only, not all of them. Of approximately 150,000 clones listed, over 60% are singletons. The source material was PBMCs. The source of these receptors is a woman under 40 in good health and CMV-seronegative. Each CDR3 is given with its conserved first and last residue. The D gene is left open where the match is weak. Clone sizes are given selectively: once, few, many, or a class where the clone is expanded.

>-|TRBJ1-2|-|TRBV19
CASRVAQGNYGYTF
TGTGCCAGTAGAGTTGCCCAGGGCAACTATGGCTACACCTTC
>TRBD1|TRBJ1-3|-|TRBV30
CAWRTTRAGTGGSGNTIYF
TGTGCCTGGAGAACTACCCGCGCCGGGACAGGGGGCTCTGGAAACACCATATATTTT
>-|TRBJ2-3|once|TRBV29-1
CSVEEGQGTDTQYF
TGCAGCGTTGAAGAGGGGCAGGGGACAGATACGCAGTATTTT
>-|TRBJ1-1|-|TRBV4-3
CASSQQDRENTEAFF
TGCGCCAGCAGCCAACAGGACAGAGAGAACACTGAAGCTTTCTTT
>-|TRBJ2-5|few|TRBV6-1
CASSTGGRETQYF
TGTGCCAGCAGTACGGGGGGCCGGGAGACCCAGTACTTC
>TRBD2|TRBJ2-5|-|TRBV19
CASSLAGGPQETQYF
TGTGCCAGTAGTCTAGCGGGGGGGCCCCAAGAGACCCAGTACTTC
>-|TRBJ1-2|-|TRBV19
CASSIGYRYGYTF
TGTGCCAGTAGTATCGGGTACCGTTATGGCTACACCTTC
>TRBD2|TRBJ2-5|-|TRBV19
CASSTPAGGRETQYF
TGTGCCAGTAGTACCCCCGCGGGAGGACGGGAGACCCAGTACTTC
>-|TRBJ1-4|-|TRBV7-8
CASSLGTPRGATNEKLFF
TGTGCCAGCAGCTTAGGGACTCCTCGGGGAGCAACTAATGAAAAACTGTTTTTT
>-|TRBJ2-7|-|TRBV27
CASSRGHYEQYF
TGTGCCAGCAGTAGAGGACACTACGAGCAGTACTTC
>-|TRBJ1-2|-|TRBV21-1
CASSKGGTGGSGYTF
TGTGCCAGCAGCAAAGGAGGGACAGGGGGCTCTGGCTACACCTTC
>-|TRBJ2-5|-|TRBV5-1
CASRWQGTQETQYF
TGCGCCAGCAGATGGCAGGGTACCCAAGAGACCCAGTACTTC
>TRBD1|TRBJ2-7|-|TRBV10-3
CAIRPASGTGFYEQYF
TGTGCCATCAGACCCGCATCCGGGACAGGGTTCTACGAGCAGTACTTC
>-|TRBJ1-1|once|TRBV15
CATSRTNREAFF
TGTGCCACCAGCAGAACAAATCGTGAAGCTTTCTTT
>-|TRBJ2-1|-|TRBV19
CASSILGSGSREQFF
TGTGCCAGTAGTATTCTGGGCTCAGGTTCCCGTGAGCAGTTCTTC
>-|TRBJ1-6|few|TRBV9
CASSVQDSPLHF
TGTGCCAGCAGCGTACAGGATTCACCCCTCCACTTT
>TRBD2|TRBJ2-7|-|TRBV7-2
CASSLQASGIYEQYF
TGTGCCAGCAGCTTACAGGCTAGCGGGATCTACGAGCAGTACTTC
>-|TRBJ2-5|-|TRBV6-5
CASSYRGGWETQYF
TGTGCCAGCAGTTACAGGGGGGGTTGGGAGACCCAGTACTTC
>TRBD1|TRBJ1-6|-|TRBV6-5
CASKRTGSGNSPLHF
TGTGCCAGCAAACGGACAGGGTCAGGGAATTCACCCCTCCACTTT
>TRBD1|TRBJ1-1|-|TRBV11-2
CASSLRSPGTGDSMVAFF
TGTGCCAGCAGCCTAAGAAGCCCCGGGACAGGGGACTCGATGGTAGCTTTCTTT
>-|TRBJ2-7|-|TRBV6-5
CASSYQLAPGFYEQYF
TGTGCCAGCAGTTACCAGCTAGCGCCGGGTTTCTACGAGCAGTACTTC
>TRBD1|TRBJ2-7|-|TRBV27
CASSSRSRGSWYEQYF
TGTGCCAGCAGTTCCCGGTCCAGGGGGTCGTGGTACGAGCAGTACTTC
>-|TRBJ2-7|-|TRBV6-5
CASSYQVSYEQYF
TGTGCCAGCAGTTACCAGGTCTCCTACGAGCAGTACTTC
>TRBD1|TRBJ2-1|-|TRBV2
CASRWTGGGYNEQFF
TGTGCCAGCAGGTGGACAGGGGGCGGCTACAATGAGCAGTTCTTC
>-|TRBJ1-1|-|TRBV11-2
CASSEIPGGRNTEAFF
TGTGCCAGCAGCGAAATACCTGGGGGCAGAAACACTGAAGCTTTCTTT
>-|TRBJ2-5|-|TRBV6-6
CASRRASGNQETQYF
TGTGCCAGCAGAAGAGCCTCGGGAAACCAAGAGACCCAGTACTTC
>-|TRBJ2-1|few|TRBV27
CASSSSDSSYNEQFF
TGTGCCAGCAGCAGCAGCGACAGCTCCTACAATGAGCAGTTCTTC
>-|TRBJ1-1|-|TRBV6-5
CASRLTDRGNTEAFF
TGTGCCAGCAGATTAACCGATCGGGGGAACACTGAAGCTTTCTTT
>TRBD2|TRBJ2-1|-|TRBV9
CASTLVGTSGEEQFF
TGTGCCAGCACCTTGGTTGGGACTAGCGGGGAGGAGCAGTTCTTC
>TRBD1|TRBJ2-1|-|TRBV7-9
CASSSGQGADEQFF
TGTGCCAGCAGCTCGGGACAGGGGGCGGATGAGCAGTTCTTC
>TRBD2|TRBJ2-5|-|TRBV4-3
CASSRDGRTEETQYF
TGCGCCAGCAGCCGGGACGGGAGGACGGAAGAGACCCAGTACTTC
>TRBD1|TRBJ1-2|-|TRBV10-2
CASSPDRGLNYGYTF
TGCGCCAGCAGCCCGGACAGGGGGCTTAACTATGGCTACACCTTC
>-|TRBJ1-1|-|TRBV6-5
CASDRLNTEAFF
TGTGCCAGCGACAGGCTGAACACTGAAGCTTTCTTT
>TRBD2|TRBJ2-2|few|TRBV19
CASNTGTRAPGELFF
TGTGCCAGTAACACCGGGACTAGGGCACCCGGGGAGCTGTTTTTT